The 26 T cell receptor beta chains presented below share a single source sample, sequenced in a study of blood T cell repertoires in COVID-19. The assay was immunoSEQ multiplex PCR, and TCRdb's table has in-frame clones only and misses some. The data show some 150,000 clones, roughly 87% seen once. What was sequenced was peripheral blood. All receptors derive from a woman aged 55-69 years with active or convalescent COVID-19.

This chain connects TRBV9 to TRBJ1-1; D not resolved. Germline V CDR1 and CDR2: SGDLS, YYNGEE. The V gene lost 4 bases and the J gene lost 7 bases, with 20 bases spanning the gap. This CDR3 is built from 15 residues. The CDR3 coding sequence is TGTGCCAGCAGCCGTAGCCCTTCAGAGTTGGATGAAGCTTTCTTT. Residues: CASSRSPSELDEAFF.

This sequence joins TRBV2 and TRBJ2-7, with unresolved D. The CDR3 has 11 amino acids. The V gene lost 5 bases and the J gene lost 2 bases, with 4 bases spanning the gap. Per the germline V gene, CDR1 is SNHLY and CDR2 is FYNNEI. CDR3 nucleotide sequence: TGTGCCAGCAGTCCTACCTACGAGCAGTACTTC. The encoded protein is CASSPTYEQYF.

The genes are TRBV7-2 and TRBJ2-3; weak D call: TRBD1 (5 bases). Per the germline V gene, CDR1 is SGHTA and CDR2 is FQGNSA. Trimming removed 5 bases from V and 1 base from J, with 10 bases in between. The length of the CDR3 is 14 residues. The CDR3 DNA follows: TGTGCCAGCAGCGCCGGACACGGCACAGATACGCAGTATTTT. Translation: CASSAGHGTDTQYF.

Written as DNA, the CDR3 is TGTGCCAGCTCATTCGGGACAACGGAGCGCGAGCAGTACTTC. Its translation is CASSFGTTEREQYF. This chain uses TRBV18 with TRBJ2-7; perhaps TRBD1 as D (6 bases). Looked up from germline, CDR1 is KGHSH and CDR2 is LQKENI. V was trimmed by 5 bases and J by 6 bases, leaving 17 bases between them. The CDR3 has 14 amino acids.

The genes are TRBV10-3 and TRBJ1-5; tentatively, D is TRBD1 (6 bases). The CDR3 spans 14 residues. The germline CDR1 and CDR2 sequences are ENHRY and SYGVKD. V was trimmed by 0 bases and J by 6 bases, leaving 9 bases between them. This CDR3 reads CAISESQGSQPQHF. CDR3 nucleotides: TGTGCCATCAGTGAGTCGCAGGGGAGTCAGCCCCAGCATTTT.

This CDR3 is CASSETGDGYTF. For the CDR3, the DNA is TGTGCCAGCAGCGAGACAGGGGACGGCTACACCTTC. J is TRBJ1-2 and V is TRBV7-9; 8 bases are shared with TRBD1. Trimming took 5 bases from V and 8 from J; bases not matched to a gene: 4. The CDR3 sequence is 12 residues long. Germline V gene lookup returns CDR1 SEHNR and CDR2 FQNEAQ (reference sequence). Filled out from reference TRBV7-9 and TRBJ1-2, the complete variable domain reads DTGVSQNPRHKITKRGQNVTFRCDPISEHNRLYWYRQTLGQGPEFLTYFQNEAQLEKSRLLSDRFSAERPKGSFSTLEIQRTEQGDSAMYLCASSETGDGYTFGSGTRLTVV.

The rearrangement uses TRBV19 and TRBJ1-5; D is perhaps TRBD1 (6 bases). Germline V gives CDR1 LNHDA, CDR2 SQIVND (reference sequence). The CDR3 sequence is 14 residues long. The V and J ends lost 7 bases and 6 bases respectively, with 16 bases between them. In DNA form, the CDR3 reads TGTGCCAGTAACCTTGGACAGCTCGGTCAGCCCCAGCATTTT. Its protein product is CASNLGQLGQPQHF.

This clone occurred a few times. The V gene is TRBV7-2, the J gene TRBJ2-7; D gene ambiguous. Trimming pared 3 bases from V and 2 bases from J, leaving 11 bases between. Germline CDR1 and CDR2: SGHTA and FQGNSA. The CDR3 has 14 residues. CDR3 protein: CASSFGLRTYEQYF. The DNA for the CDR3 is TGTGCCAGCAGCTTTGGCCTCAGAACCTACGAGCAGTACTTC. The full variable domain, its missing parts supplied by reference TRBV7-2 and TRBJ2-7, is GAGVSQSPSNKVTEKGKDVELRCDPISGHTALYWYRQSLGQGLEFLIYFQGNSAPDKSGLPSDRFSAERTGGSVSTLTIQRTQQEDSAVYLCASSFGLRTYEQYFGPGTRLTVT.

The chain is built from TRBV3-1 (or the pseudogene TRBV3-2) and TRBJ1-5; D ambiguous. The germline V and J ends were trimmed by 2 bases and 0 bases, with 11 bases remaining between them. The germline V gene encodes CDR1 LGHDT and CDR2 YNNKEL (reference sequence). This CDR3 comprises 16 residues. In nucleotides, the CDR3 is TGTGCCAGCAGCCAATTCTCAGGTTTTAGCAATCAGCCCCAGCATTTT. Its protein is CASSQFSGFSNQPQHF.

This chain joins TRBV5-6 and TRBJ1-6, with 9 bases aligning to TRBD1. V shed 2 bases, J shed 9 bases, and the junction held 3 bases outside the gene matches. Looked up from germline, CDR1 is SGHDT and CDR2 is YYEEEE. The CDR3 spans 14 residues. CDR3 nucleotides: TGTGCCAGCAGCTTTGGGACAGGGTCTTCACCCCTCCACTTT. The encoded protein is CASSFGTGSSPLHF.

The V call is TRBV10-3, the J call TRBJ1-5, with D possibly TRBD1 on 5 matching bases. The length of the CDR3 is 14 residues. Germline V gene lookup returns CDR1 ENHRY and CDR2 SYGVKD. V dropped 2 bases and J dropped 3 bases, with 8 bases sitting between them. Here the CDR3 DNA reads TGTGCCATCAGTGAGGACAGAATCAATCAGCCCCAGCATTTT. Its protein product is CAISEDRINQPQHF.

This clone was counted once. This sequence joins TRBV5-6 and TRBJ1-1; TRBD1 is a possible D gene (5 bases). In germline, CDR1 is SGHDT, CDR2 YYEEEE. V lost 4 bases to trimming and J lost 5 bases, with 15 bases between them. The CDR3 covers 14 residues. The CDR3 bases are TGTGCCAGCAGCGGGAGTTCGGGGGAGACTGAAGCTTTCTTT. This translates into CASSGSSGETEAFF.

The chain carries TRBV3-1 (or the pseudogene TRBV3-2) and TRBJ2-1; D unclear. Per the germline V gene, CDR1 is LGHDT and CDR2 is YNNKEL (reference sequence). Trimming shortened V by 0 bases and J by 6 bases, and 9 bases separated the two germline ends. This CDR3 spans 14 amino acids. The CDR3 DNA reads as TGTGCCAGCAGCCAAGATTGGCACCTCAATGAGCAGTTCTTC. This gives the protein CASSQDWHLNEQFF.

This sequence joins TRBV12-5 and TRBJ1-5; tentative D call: TRBD1 (6 bases). This CDR3 has 21 amino acids. V gave up 0 bases and J gave up 0 bases, with 24 bases separating them. Germline CDR1 LGHNT, CDR2 FRNRAP. The CDR3 loop is CASGLVDTGTSGKYSNQPQHF. In DNA, the CDR3 is TGTGCTAGTGGTTTGGTAGACACAGGGACCAGTGGCAAATATAGCAATCAGCCCCAGCATTTT. Drawing the rest from reference TRBV12-5 and TRBJ1-5, the complete variable domain is DARVTQTPRHKVTEMGQEVTMRCQPILGHNTVFWYRQTMMQGLELLAYFRNRAPLDDSGMPKDRFSAEMPDATLATLKIQPSEPRDSAVYFCASGLVDTGTSGKYSNQPQHFGDGTRLSIL.

The rearrangement uses TRBV2 and TRBJ2-3; 12 bases are a match to TRBD2. This CDR3 spans 16 amino acids. Germline values: CDR1 SNHLY, CDR2 FYNNEI. V lost 3 bases, J lost 3 bases, and 4 bases stayed unmatched. The CDR3 here is CASSEASGGATDTQYF. DNA for the CDR3: TGTGCCAGCAGTGAGGCTAGCGGGGGGGCGACAGATACGCAGTATTTT.

The gene calls are TRBV6-5 and TRBJ2-1, with D maybe TRBD1 (7 bases). Trimming took 9 bases from V and 3 from J, leaving 12 bases between them. Germline CDR1 MNHEY, CDR2 SVGAGI. The CDR3 is 13 residues long. Here the CDR3 DNA reads TGTGCCAGTGACAGGGAGGACTACAATGAGCAGTTCTTC. Translating it yields CASDREDYNEQFF.

The V call is TRBV7-6, the J call TRBJ2-5; a possible D gene is TRBD2 (7 bases). From germline, CDR1 is SGHVS and CDR2 FNYEAQ. This CDR3 comprises 16 residues. The ends were cut back, 4 bases at V and 1 base at J, with 16 bases in the middle. Here the CDR3 reads CASSWNAGARQETQYF. CDR3 bases: TGTGCCAGCAGCTGGAACGCGGGGGCCCGCCAAGAGACCCAGTACTTC.

V gene TRBV5-1 combines with J gene TRBJ1-2, with D possibly TRBD1 on 6 matching bases. The length of the CDR3 is 13 residues. Germline lookup yields CDR1 SGHRS and CDR2 YFSETQ. Between the trimmed V and J ends, which lost 2 bases and 3 bases, there was a span of 8 bases. The DNA of the CDR3 is TGCGCCAGCAGCTTTTCAGGGGACTATGGCTACACCTTC. Encoded protein: CASSFSGDYGYTF.

The chain couples TRBV7-2 to TRBJ2-7, with 8 bases identical to TRBD2. The CDR3 contains 16 residues. J gave up 4 bases and V 5 bases, and 13 bases lay outside the gene matches. The germline gives CDR1 SGHTA, CDR2 FQGNSA. In DNA, the CDR3 is TGTGCCAGCAGCCGCGATCTAGCGGGTCCGCAATACGAGCAGTACTTC. Its translation is CASSRDLAGPQYEQYF.

The CDR3 here is CAITRDTRETQYF. CDR3 nucleotides: TGTGCCATCACTCGGGACACACGGGAGACCCAGTACTTC. J is TRBJ2-5 and V is TRBV10-3; D might be TRBD1 (6 bases). Germline lookup yields CDR1 ENHRY and CDR2 SYGVKD. This CDR3 has 13 residues. Trimming removed 7 bases at V and 5 bases at J, with 14 bases between.

This clone was picked up a small number of times. The chain joins TRBV2 to TRBJ2-7; 9 nucleotides match TRBD2. Germline V CDR1 and CDR2: SNHLY, FYNNEI. The CDR3 is 15 amino acids. V shed 6 bases, J shed 1 base, and the junction held 7 bases outside the gene matches. CDR3 protein: CASRRGSGRSYEQYF. As DNA, the CDR3 is TGTGCCAGCAGGAGGGGTAGCGGGAGATCCTACGAGCAGTACTTC.

The chain joins TRBV11-3 to TRBJ2-1; D is possibly TRBD1 (6 bases). Germline V gene sequence: CDR1 SGHNT, CDR2 YENEEA. V was cut by 5 bases and J by 0 bases, with 14 bases left in between. This CDR3 spans 16 amino acids. The CDR3 sequence: CASSGGQLSSYNEQFF. Written as DNA, the CDR3 is TGTGCCAGCAGCGGTGGACAGTTGAGCTCCTACAATGAGCAGTTCTTC.

This chain uses TRBV27 with TRBJ2-7; 7 nucleotides line up with TRBD1. The CDR3 spans 14 residues. Germline V lookup: CDR1 MNHEY, CDR2 SMNVEV (reference sequence). Trimming took 6 bases from V and 2 from J; bases not matched to a gene: 7. The CDR3 sequence is CASRNRGDPYEQYF. The CDR3 DNA follows: TGTGCCAGCAGAAACAGGGGAGATCCCTACGAGCAGTACTTC.

The V call is TRBV5-1, the J call TRBJ1-1; TRBD1 matches at 7 bases. The germline V gene encodes CDR1 SGHRS and CDR2 YFSETQ. CDR3 length equals 14 residues. Germline trimming cut 4 bases from V and 5 bases from J; bases unmatched to any gene: 8. DNA for the CDR3: TGCGCCAGCAGCAGTGGACAGGCGGAGACTGAAGCTTTCTTT. Protein: CASSSGQAETEAFF.

The genes are TRBV5-1 and TRBJ2-5; the match to TRBD2 covers 13 bases. The CDR3 covers 16 residues. J gave up 2 bases and V 4 bases, and 5 bases lay outside the gene matches. The V gene's germline CDR1 is SGHRS and CDR2 YFSETQ. The CDR3 loop is CASSKTSGGPQETQYF. CDR3 DNA: TGCGCCAGCAGCAAGACTAGCGGGGGGCCACAAGAGACCCAGTACTTC.

This clone was counted a few times. The genes are TRBV30 and TRBJ1-3; D is uncertain. This CDR3 is built from 15 residues. V was clipped by 0 bases and J by 0 bases, with 9 bases between them. The germline V gene has CDR1 GTSNPN and CDR2 SVGIG (reference sequence). CDR3 sequence reads: CAWSVSASSGNTIYF. As DNA, the CDR3 is TGTGCCTGGAGTGTAAGCGCGAGCTCTGGAAACACCATATATTTT.